The 19 T cell receptor beta chains listed next were all sequenced from one sample in a study of T-cell reconstitution after alpha-beta-depleted transplantation in children. For TCRbeta, the library was prepared with unique molecular identifiers. TCRdb ran MiXCR on the PCR reads and lists one entry per CDR3 protein. In the table there are about 310,000 distinct CDR3 sequences, approximately 23% of which are singletons. The sample was PBMCs, mostly from graft donor cells, taken 180 days after TCRalphabeta/CD19-depleted stem cell transplant. Receptors were obtained from a male patient aged 5 to 17 who had a stem cell transplant for acute lymphoblastic leukemia, so the T cells may come from the graft donor.

The sample holds a few counts of this clonotype. The CDR3 here is CASFSRGTGNTIYF. CDR3 nucleotide sequence: TGTGCCAGCTTCTCGCGGGGTACTGGAAACACCATATATTTT. The chain has TRBV21-1 and TRBJ1-3. TRBV21-1 is described as a pseudogene. The CDR3 extends over 14 amino acids.

The chain employs TRBV20-1 and TRBJ2-3; possibly TRBD2 for D (5 bases). Germline lookup yields CDR1 DFQATT and CDR2 SNEGSKA (reference sequence). The CDR3 runs 10 residues. The ends were cut back, 2 bases at V and 8 bases at J, with 5 bases in the middle. The CDR3 is CSARRGTQYF. The CDR3 nucleotides are TGCAGTGCTAGACGGGGTACGCAGTATTTT.

This clonotype was recorded a few times. The CDR3 region is CASSSHIGQLDTQYF. In DNA form, the CDR3 reads TGTGCCAGCAGCTCACACATCGGACAACTGGATACGCAGTATTTT. V gene TRBV7-8 combines with J gene TRBJ2-3, with D possibly matching TRBD1 (5 bases). With 4 bases removed from V and 6 bases from J, the gap between germline ends came to 17 bases. The germline V gene encodes CDR1 SGHVS and CDR2 FQNEAQ. The CDR3 extends over 15 amino acids.

The chain is built from TRBV5-6 and TRBJ2-1; 7 bases fit TRBD2. The CDR3 is 16 residues long. V lost 1 base and J lost 8; bases outside the gene matches: 12. Germline V gives CDR1 SGHDT, CDR2 YYEEEE. In nucleotides, the CDR3 is TGTGCCAGCAGCTTGTGGAGGGGAGGGCCTGGTGATGAGCAGTTCTTC. Its protein is CASSLWRGGPGDEQFF. Filled out from reference TRBV5-6 and TRBJ2-1, the complete variable domain reads DAGVTQSPTHLIKTRGQQVTLRCSPKSGHDTVSWYQQALGQGPQFIFQYYEEEERQRGNFPDRFSGHQFPNYSSELNVNALLLGDSALYLCASSLWRGGPGDEQFFGPGTRLTVL.

This sequence joins TRBV5-1 and TRBJ2-7, with 8 bases fitting TRBD1. V lost 2 bases to trimming and J lost 1 base; unmatched junction nucleotides: 11. CDR1 is SGHRS and CDR2 is YFSETQ in the germline V gene. The CDR3 length is 17 residues. CDR3 DNA sequence: TGCGCCAGCAGCTTTAGGCCGGGACAGGCACCATCCTACGAGCAGTACTTC. Its protein is CASSFRPGQAPSYEQYF.

V and J are TRBV5-4 and TRBJ2-1; D perhaps matches TRBD2 (7 bases). The CDR3 has 19 amino acids. The germline V and J ends were trimmed by 0 bases and 4 bases, with 23 bases remaining between them. In germline, CDR1 is SGHNT, CDR2 YYREEE (reference sequence). The CDR3 nucleotides are TGTGCCAGCAGCTTGGCCTTGAGTACCGGGGGGACACTTTACAATGAGCAGTTCTTC. It encodes CASSLALSTGGTLYNEQFF.

This clonotype occurred many times. J is TRBJ2-1 and V is TRBV9; a possible D gene is TRBD1 (6 bases). Trimming left V 4 bases short and J 3 bases short, with 11 bases between. The CDR3 runs 14 residues. Germline-derived CDR1 and CDR2 are SGDLS and YYNGEE. CDR3 loop: CASSPRDNYNEQFF. The CDR3 nucleotides read TGTGCCAGCAGCCCCCGGGACAACTACAATGAGCAGTTCTTC.

The chain employs TRBV5-1 and TRBJ2-3; 10 positions match TRBD2. Germline V gives CDR1 SGHRS, CDR2 YFSETQ. The length of the CDR3 is 14 residues. J was trimmed by 6 bases and V by 5 bases; bases with no gene match: 6. The CDR3 spells CASSRLAGADTQYF. The CDR3 DNA is TGCGCCAGCAGTCGGCTAGCGGGAGCGGATACGCAGTATTTT. Together with reference TRBV5-1 and TRBJ2-3, the CDR3 gives the full variable domain: KAGVTQTPRYLIKTRGQQVTLSCSPISGHRSVSWYQQTPGQGLQFLFEYFSETQRNKGNFPGRFSGRQFSNSRSEMNVSTLELGDSALYLCASSRLAGADTQYFGPGTRLTVL.

The chain has TRBV6-1 and TRBJ2-7; 7 bases fit TRBD1. CDR3 size: 14 residues. After removal of 1 base from V and 2 bases from J, the junction contained 2 bases not matched to a gene. CDR1 MNHNS and CDR2 SASEGT come from the germline V gene. CDR3 sequence (DNA): TGTGCCAGCAGTGAAGAGACAGGGCCCTACGAGCAGTACTTC. Protein: CASSEETGPYEQYF.

This clonotype occurred a few times. The chain couples TRBV11-3 to TRBJ2-2; D possibly uses TRBD1 or TRBD2 (5 bases each). The V end was cut by 5 bases, the J end by 5 bases, with 12 bases between. Germline loops: CDR1 SGHNT, CDR2 YENEEA. This CDR3 region has 14 residues. Here the CDR3 reads CASSPGTETGELFF. The CDR3 DNA reads as TGTGCCAGCAGCCCCGGGACGGAGACCGGGGAGCTGTTTTTT. Complete variable domain (other parts from reference TRBV11-3 and TRBJ2-2): EAGVVQSPRYKIIEKKQPVAFWCNPISGHNTLYWYLQNLGQGPELLIRYENEEAVDDSQLPKDRFSAERLKGVDSTLKIQPAELGDSAVYLCASSPGTETGELFFGEGSRLTVL.

In nucleotides, the CDR3 is TGCAGCGTTTCCGGGACTAGCGACTCCACCGGGGAGCTGTTTTTT. It translates to CSVSGTSDSTGELFF. This sequence joins TRBV29-1 and TRBJ2-2; TRBD2 agrees at 10 bases. The germline V gene has CDR1 SQVTM and CDR2 ANQGSEA. Trimming removed 5 bases from V and 4 bases from J; junction bases left unmatched: 7. The CDR3 runs to 15 residues.

The V gene is TRBV2, the J gene TRBJ2-7; D is uncertain. The CDR3 covers 13 residues. The germline CDR1 and CDR2 sequences are SNHLY and FYNNEI. The V end was cut by 6 bases, the J end by 2 bases, with 11 bases between. CDR3 region: CASRGDATYEQYF. The CDR3, as DNA: TGTGCCAGCAGAGGTGACGCGACCTACGAGCAGTACTTC.

This clonotype has a handful of counts. V gene TRBV24-1 combines with J gene TRBJ2-5; 10 bases fit TRBD1. CDR1 and CDR2 from the germline V gene are KGHDR and SFDVKD. The CDR3 sequence is 12 residues long. V gave up 7 bases and J gave up 5 bases; unmatched junction bases: 0. The CDR3 coding sequence is TGTGCCACCAGGGACAGGGGGGAGACCCAGTACTTC. Translating it yields CATRDRGETQYF.

This clonotype was counted between two and nine times. This chain joins TRBV5-1 and TRBJ1-5; D not resolved. The CDR3 runs to 15 residues. Germline V gene lookup returns CDR1 SGHRS and CDR2 YFSETQ. V was clipped by 0 bases and J by 7 bases, with 14 bases between them. The DNA of the CDR3 is TGCGCCAGCAGCTTGGCCGGCGCCGCGGTCCAGCCCCAGCATTTT. It translates to CASSLAGAAVQPQHF.

The chain links TRBV11-1 to TRBJ2-7; 13 nucleotides agree with TRBD2. Germline assignment: CDR1 SGHAT and CDR2 FQDESV (reference sequence). The V and J ends lost 4 bases and 0 bases, in that order; junction bases with no gene match: 9. The CDR3 extends over 18 amino acids. The CDR3 region is CASSSGLAGAHASYEQYF. DNA of the CDR3: TGTGCCAGCAGCTCCGGACTAGCGGGAGCTCACGCCTCCTACGAGCAGTACTTC.

This chain connects TRBV12-1 to TRBJ2-1; no DNA check was done on the table's D call, TRBD2. TRBV12-1 represents a pseudogene. This CDR3 contains 16 residues. CDR3 protein: CASPKGETSGRDEQFF. The CDR3 region has the DNA TGTGCCAGCCCCAAAGGAGAGACTAGCGGTCGCGATGAGCAGTTCTTC.

The chain has TRBV7-9 and TRBJ2-4; D may be TRBD2 (6 bases). CDR3 size: 15 residues. Trimming removed 2 bases at V and 11 bases at J, with 19 bases between. In germline, CDR1 is SEHNR, CDR2 FQNEAQ (reference sequence). The CDR3 reads CASSLSQADGGFQYF. For the CDR3, the DNA is TGTGCCAGCAGCTTAAGTCAAGCGGATGGGGGGTTTCAGTACTTC.

This clonotype was counted only a few times. The chain links TRBV6-1 to TRBJ2-5; tentatively, D is TRBD2 (6 bases). V gave up 6 bases and J gave up 1 base, with 12 bases separating them. Germline CDR1 reads MNHNS; CDR2 reads SASEGT. The CDR3 runs to 14 residues. As DNA, the CDR3 is TGTGCCAGCAGGCCCATGGGGGGCCAAGAGACCCAGTACTTC. It specifies CASRPMGGQETQYF.

This sequence joins TRBV9 and TRBJ2-3; D gene ambiguous. The CDR3 spans 13 residues. Trimming removed 2 bases from V and 6 bases from J, with 10 bases in between. CDR1 is SGDLS and CDR2 is YYNGEE in the germline V gene. This CDR3 is CASSVDVSDTQYF. The CDR3 DNA reads TGTGCCAGCAGCGTGGACGTAAGTGATACGCAGTATTTT.